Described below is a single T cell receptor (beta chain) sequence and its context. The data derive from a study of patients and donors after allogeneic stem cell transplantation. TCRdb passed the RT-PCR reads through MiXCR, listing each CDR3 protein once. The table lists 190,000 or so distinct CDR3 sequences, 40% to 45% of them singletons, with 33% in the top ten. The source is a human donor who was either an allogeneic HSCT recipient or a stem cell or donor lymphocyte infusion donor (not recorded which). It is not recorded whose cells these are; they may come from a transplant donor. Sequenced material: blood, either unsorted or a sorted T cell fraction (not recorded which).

CDR3: CASSQEVTGAEGAFF. The CDR3 bases are TGTGCCAGCAGCCAAGAAGTGACAGGGGCAGAAGGGGCTTTCTTT. The gene calls are TRBV3-1 and TRBJ1-1; 8 bases align to TRBD1. The CDR3 sequence is 15 residues long. V lost 0 bases, J lost 11 bases, and 11 bases stayed unmatched. Looked up from germline, CDR1 is LGHDT and CDR2 is YNNKEL (reference sequence).